This T cell receptor beta chain was captured in a study of identical twins. Findings of the study overall: Insertion counts were lower in abundant cord blood beta clonotypes, a trend that memory repertoires did not show. Low generation probability was overrepresented in out-of-frame alpha sequences shared by twins.

This clonotype was picked up many times. The antigen remains undetermined. All donors were healthy Caucasians. TCRdb ran MiXCR on the 5' RACE reads and lists one entry per CDR3 protein. This repertoire shows 500,000 to 650,000 distinct CDR3 sequences, just over 7% found once; its top ten account for around 1.6%. From germline, CDR1 is LNHNV and CDR2 YYDKDF (reference sequence). Trimming at V came to 0 bases and at J to 5 bases, leaving 8 bases not matched to a gene. The CDR3 is made up of 17 amino acids. These records were also assigned to another study, of yellow fever vaccine responses in identical twins.

The chain employs TRBV15 and TRBJ1-5; 9 bases are a match to TRBD1. Sequencing was done on a sample of PBMCs. The sequence came from a woman between 18 and 29 years old in good health. The CDR3 loop reads CATSRDGTGRKDQPQHF. The CDR3 DNA is TGTGCCACCAGCAGAGATGGGACAGGGAGGAAGGATCAGCCCCAGCATTTT.